This T cell receptor beta chain was documented in a study of early T cells in non-severe SARS-CoV-2 infection. Turning to the study itself: The input, bulk RNA from unsorted whole blood, was sequenced, and chains were unpaired. Notes on the study in general: Sequences matched to VDJdb favored anti-spike CD8 responses, while private and CD4 specificities were missed.

Using its own MiXCR run on the 5' RACE reads, TCRdb lists one record per CDR3 protein. The profile shows tens of thousands of distinct CDR3 sequences, around 9.3% of them singletons. Germline CDR1 LGHDT, CDR2 YNNKEL (reference sequence). The trim removed 1 base at V and 5 bases at J, leaving 5 bases unmatched. There are 15 residues in the CDR3. This clonotype was counted at least ten times. Its specificity is unknown. The clonotype was recovered from an adult who was a healthcare worker with PCR-confirmed SARS-CoV-2 infection or an uninfected control (not recorded which). The rearrangement links TRBV3-1 to TRBJ2-4, with 7 bases fitting TRBD1. The sample taken for sequencing was whole blood. This CDR3 reads CASSQGGGRENIQYF. Written as DNA, the CDR3 is TGTGCCAGCAGCCAAGGAGGGGGCAGGGAAAACATTCAGTACTTC.